The sequence of this T cell receptor beta chain was determined in a study of T cells in localized non-small cell lung cancer. Study observations and caveats: Of the tissues analyzed, uninvolved adjacent lung showed maximal T cell clonality, greater than tumor.

This clone has only one observation. The antigen is unknown. Clones were read by immunoSEQ multiplex PCR, and TCRdb kept only the in-frame ones, dropping some. The data show 35,000 to 40,000 clones, around 88% seen once. The CDR3 runs 16 residues. Germline CDR1 is SGHAT and CDR2 is FQDESV (reference sequence). V trimming: 3 bases; J trimming: 5 bases; junction bases outside the gene matches: 8. This sequence originates from a man aged 40 to 70 with stage I lung adenocarcinoma. This chain uses TRBV11-1 with TRBJ2-2; TRBD1 matches at 8 bases. The sample consisted of peripheral blood, taken before any cancer treatment. CDR3 amino acids: CASSLDRVYGTGELFF. Written as DNA, the CDR3 is TGTGCCAGCAGCTTGGACAGGGTTTACGGGACCGGGGAGCTGTTTTTT.